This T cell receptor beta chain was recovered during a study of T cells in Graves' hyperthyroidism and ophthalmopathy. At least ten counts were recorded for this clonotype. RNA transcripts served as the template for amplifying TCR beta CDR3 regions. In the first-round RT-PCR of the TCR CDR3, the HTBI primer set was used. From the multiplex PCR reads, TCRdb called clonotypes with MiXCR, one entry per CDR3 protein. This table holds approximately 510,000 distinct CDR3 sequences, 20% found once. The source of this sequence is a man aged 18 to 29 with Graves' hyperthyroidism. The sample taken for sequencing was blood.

CDR3 protein: CASSVSFGNNYEQYF. The CDR3 DNA is TGTGCCAGCAGCGTATCGTTCGGGAACAACTACGAGCAGTACTTC. The rearrangement joins TRBV7-8 to TRBJ2-7, with D perhaps TRBD2 (5 bases). The V end lost 5 bases, the J end lost 3 bases, and 17 bases lay between the germline ends. This CDR3 is 15 amino acids long. Looked up from germline, CDR1 is SGHVS and CDR2 is FQNEAQ. The full variable domain, its missing parts supplied by reference TRBV7-8 and TRBJ2-7, is GAGVSQSPRYKVAKRGQDVALRCDPISGHVSLFWYQQALGQGPEFLTYFQNEAQLDKSGLPSDRFFAERPEGSVSTLKIQRTQQEDSAVYLCASSVSFGNNYEQYFGPGTRLTVT.